This T cell receptor beta chain was sequenced for a study of T cell repertoires in cytomegalovirus infection. This CDR3 contains 14 residues. V shed 5 bases and J shed 7 bases, with 15 bases lying between them. Germline V CDR1 and CDR2: SGHTA, FQGNSA. Each CDR3 protein gets one entry after TCRdb re-called the reads with MiXCR. The sample has roughly 500,000 distinct CDR3 sequences, approximately 46% seen once. There are a few counts of this clonotype. Its specificity is not known. Sequences were derived from cultured PBMCs, sampled from culture after CMV antigen stimulation. V is TRBV7-2 and J is TRBJ2-1, with a weak D call TRBD2 (5 bases). The clonotype comes from a human donor in good health (CMV status not recorded). Some clones in this sample may be carry-over from other donors' samples. The CDR3 here is CASSPFGVGNEQFF. CDR3 in DNA: TGTGCCAGCAGCCCGTTCGGGGTGGGTAATGAGCAGTTCTTC.